This passage covers 23 T cell receptor beta chains from one sample sequenced in a study of T cell responses to AZD1222 COVID-19 vaccine. Clones were sequenced by immunoSEQ multiplex PCR, and TCRdb holds only the in-frame ones, with some missing. This sample has fewer than 90,000 clones, with over 80% found just once. The sample was peripheral blood, taken 28 days after the second AZD1222 dose. The source is an adult who received the AZD1222 COVID-19 vaccine.

The chain carries TRBV2 and TRBJ2-4; TRBD2 might be the D (5 bases). Germline V gene data show CDR1 as SNHLY and CDR2 as FYNNEI. The CDR3 contains 14 residues. The V gene lost 7 bases and the J gene lost 3 bases, with 13 bases spanning the gap. DNA for the CDR3: TGTGCCAGCATCCCGGCTAGCATCAAAAACATTCAGTACTTC. The encoded protein is CASIPASIKNIQYF.

CDR3 nucleotides: TGTGCCAGCTCACCCGGGACAGGGTATCCGGAAACCTACGAGCAGTACTTC. Protein product: CASSPGTGYPETYEQYF. The chain has TRBV18 and TRBJ2-7; 9 bases map to TRBD1. CDR3 length: 17 residues. Germline V gene data show CDR1 as KGHSH and CDR2 as LQKENI. Losses at the gene ends were 3 bases for V and 2 bases for J; bases not matched to a gene: 11. Based on the CDR3 plus reference TRBV18 and TRBJ2-7, the full variable domain is NAGVMQNPRHLVRRRGQEARLRCSPMKGHSHVYWYRQLPEEGLKFMVYLQKENIIDESGMPKERFSAEFPKEGPSILRIQQVVRGDSAAYFCASSPGTGYPETYEQYFGPGTRLTVT.

This clone was counted a single time. The chain employs TRBV5-1 and TRBJ1-1, with 7 bases identical to TRBD1. Per the germline V gene, CDR1 is SGHRS and CDR2 is YFSETQ. The trim removed 6 bases at V and 8 bases at J, leaving 4 bases unmatched. This CDR3 is 11 amino acids long. CDR3 nucleotide sequence: TGCGCCAGCACCGGACAGGCAGAAGCTTTCTTT. This sequence encodes CASTGQAEAFF.

The chain links TRBV3-1 (or the pseudogene TRBV3-2) to TRBJ1-1; D is unresolved. Germline CDR1 is LGHDT and CDR2 is YNNKEL (reference sequence). The CDR3 length is 13 residues. V lost 4 bases and J lost 4, with 10 bases in between. CDR3 sequence: CASSPALGTEAFF. DNA of the CDR3: TGTGCCAGCAGCCCAGCCCTGGGCACTGAAGCTTTCTTT.

The chain has TRBV30 and TRBJ1-1; TRBD1 might be the D (6 bases). Germline V CDR1 and CDR2: GTSNPN, SVGIG (reference sequence). The CDR3 spans 16 residues. V shed 0 bases and J shed 6 bases, with 20 bases lying between them. The CDR3 DNA reads TGTGCCTGGAGTGTACGTGGGACCAGGGGACTTGCTGAAGCTTTCTTT. It specifies CAWSVRGTRGLAEAFF.

V is TRBV28 and J is TRBJ1-2; 9 bases align to TRBD1. V trimming: 4 bases; J trimming: 5 bases; junction bases outside the gene matches: 5. The germline V gene encodes CDR1 MDHEN and CDR2 SYDVKM. The CDR3 covers 14 residues. The CDR3 bases are TGTGCCAGCAGTTCTCCCGGGACAGGGTATGGCTACACCTTC. It is translated as CASSSPGTGYGYTF.

The chain has TRBV28 and TRBJ1-1; the D gene is possibly TRBD1 (5 bases). The CDR3 has 15 amino acids. Germline assignment: CDR1 MDHEN and CDR2 SYDVKM. Trimming left V 3 bases short and J 5 bases short, with 16 bases between. CDR3 residues: CASSLGFQWGTEAFF. In DNA, the CDR3 is TGTGCCAGCAGTTTGGGTTTCCAATGGGGGACTGAAGCTTTCTTT.

This chain uses TRBV3-1 (or the pseudogene TRBV3-2) with TRBJ1-3; possibly TRBD1 for D (5 bases). Between the trimmed V and J ends, which lost 0 bases and 0 bases, there was a span of 21 bases. The CDR3 extends over 20 amino acids. The germline gives CDR1 LGHDT, CDR2 YNNKEL (reference sequence). The chain's CDR3 is CASSQDLGGAPLSSGNTIYF. The DNA for the CDR3 is TGTGCCAGCAGCCAAGATTTGGGGGGAGCACCCCTTAGCTCTGGAAACACCATATATTTT.

The CDR3 nucleotides read TGTGCCAGCAGCTTTAATGGGGGAGTGGCGTACAATGAGCAGTTCTTC. Its protein is CASSFNGGVAYNEQFF. The V call is TRBV7-3, the J call TRBJ2-1; D assignment may be TRBD1 or TRBD2 (5 bases each). The V end was cut by 3 bases, the J end by 4 bases, with 16 bases between. The CDR3 contains 16 residues. CDR1 is SGHTA and CDR2 is FQGTGA in the germline V gene.

The V call is TRBV27, the J call TRBJ1-1; D unresolved. The CDR3 covers 15 residues. Germline V gene lookup returns CDR1 MNHEY and CDR2 SMNVEV (reference sequence). The V and J ends lost 5 bases and 1 base respectively, with 14 bases between them. In DNA form, the CDR3 reads TGTGCCAGCAGTACCACATTCACACCGAACACTGAAGCTTTCTTT. This translates into CASSTTFTPNTEAFF.

The CDR3 DNA is TGTGCCAGCAGCTCCCTGGGCAAAAACATTCAGTACTTC. Translated: CASSSLGKNIQYF. The rearrangement uses TRBV7-9 and TRBJ2-4, with D uncertain. Trimming cost V 4 bases and J 3 bases, with 7 bases left between them. CDR3 length: 13 residues. The germline V gene encodes CDR1 SEHNR and CDR2 FQNEAQ (reference sequence).

CDR3 protein: CASSLLMRRVLHF. DNA of the CDR3: TGTGCCAGCAGTTTACTCATGCGGAGGGTTCTCCACTTT. The V gene is TRBV28, the J gene TRBJ1-6, with no clear D. The germline V gene encodes CDR1 MDHEN and CDR2 SYDVKM. V gave up 2 bases and J gave up 16 bases, with 15 bases separating them. CDR3 size: 13 residues.

The chain has TRBV5-1 and TRBJ1-6; 8 bases map to TRBD1. Germline V gives CDR1 SGHRS, CDR2 YFSETQ. The CDR3 runs 15 residues. J was trimmed by 9 bases and V by 0 bases; bases with no gene match: 5. CDR3 amino acids: CASSLGGQGRSPLHF. The CDR3 coding sequence is TGCGCCAGCAGCTTGGGCGGACAGGGACGTTCACCCCTCCACTTT.

CDR3 DNA sequence: TGCGCCAGCAGCCAAGATCTTGGACAGGGGTACATGAACACTGAAGCTTTCTTT. The encoded protein is CASSQDLGQGYMNTEAFF. The chain combines TRBV4-1 with TRBJ1-1; 9 bases map to TRBD1. Per germline, CDR1 MGHRA and CDR2 YSYEKL. The CDR3 is 18 residues long. V lost 0 bases and J lost 0; bases outside the gene matches: 8.

V and J are TRBV2 and TRBJ1-2; no firm D call. The CDR3 is made up of 13 amino acids. Germline V gene sequence: CDR1 SNHLY, CDR2 FYNNEI. V gave up 1 base and J gave up 5 bases, with 8 bases separating them. Written as DNA, the CDR3 is TGTGCCAGCAGTGAAGGGCAGGAATATGGCTACACCTTC. Translated, it gives CASSEGQEYGYTF.

This chain uses TRBV18 with TRBJ1-5, with D unclear. Germline V CDR1 and CDR2: KGHSH, LQKENI. The CDR3 covers 14 residues. V shed 3 bases and J shed 7 bases, with 13 bases lying between them. The CDR3 region is CASSPSFPDQPQHF. Written as DNA, the CDR3 is TGTGCCAGCTCACCCTCTTTTCCGGACCAGCCCCAGCATTTT.

This chain uses TRBV18 with TRBJ1-6, with TRBD1 matching over 8 bases. The trim removed 6 bases at V and 9 bases at J, leaving 13 bases unmatched. This CDR3 is built from 16 residues. Per the germline V gene, CDR1 is KGHSH and CDR2 is LQKENI. As DNA, the CDR3 is TGTGCCAGCTCTCGAACCCTAGACAGGGGAACTTCACCCCTCCACTTT. Translating it yields CASSRTLDRGTSPLHF.

CDR3 residues: CAISESGWGNEAFF. The CDR3 region has the DNA TGTGCCATCAGTGAGTCAGGTTGGGGTAATGAAGCTTTCTTT. The chain couples TRBV10-3 to TRBJ1-1; D is unresolved. The CDR3 is made up of 14 amino acids. Per the germline V gene, CDR1 is ENHRY and CDR2 is SYGVKD. Trimming pared 0 bases from V and 7 bases from J, leaving 12 bases between.

This chain uses TRBV4-1 with TRBJ1-4, with TRBD1 matching 10 bases. With 1 base clipped from V and 7 bases from J, the junction kept 12 bases outside the gene matches. In germline, CDR1 is MGHRA, CDR2 YSYEKL. The CDR3 is 18 residues long. The CDR3 spells CASSQAAVGQGMSEKLFF. CDR3 in DNA: TGCGCCAGCAGCCAAGCAGCGGTGGGACAGGGGATGAGTGAAAAACTGTTTTTT.

This clone was observed a handful of times. This chain connects TRBV11-2 to TRBJ2-2, with TRBD1 matching 7 bases. The CDR3 covers 14 residues. V lost 4 bases to trimming and J lost 4 bases; unmatched junction nucleotides: 3. Germline CDR1 reads SGHAT; CDR2 reads FQNNGV. The CDR3, as DNA: TGTGCCAGCAGCTCCCGGACAGGCACCGGGGAGCTGTTTTTT. As protein: CASSSRTGTGELFF.

The CDR3 nucleotides read TGTGCCAGCAGCCCCGGGAGGGACAGGGCAGTGACTGAAGCTTTCTTT. It codes for CASSPGRDRAVTEAFF. The rearrangement uses TRBV7-2 and TRBJ1-1, with TRBD1 matching 9 bases. The CDR3 is made up of 16 amino acids. The V and J ends lost 5 bases and 5 bases, in that order; junction bases with no gene match: 12. Germline V gene lookup returns CDR1 SGHTA and CDR2 FQGNSA.

V and J are TRBV12-3 or TRBV12-4 and TRBJ1-2; D may be TRBD1 (5 bases). Trimming stripped 2 bases from V and 3 bases from J, with 7 bases between. The CDR3 has 13 residues. The CDR3: CASSLRRDYGYTF. In nucleotides, the CDR3 is TGTGCCAGCAGTTTACGCAGGGACTATGGCTACACCTTC.

This clone was recorded once. This chain connects TRBV19 to TRBJ1-2; D not certain. Trimming pared 3 bases from V and 5 bases from J, leaving 4 bases between. This CDR3 is built from 11 residues. The germline V gene encodes CDR1 LNHDA and CDR2 SQIVND (reference sequence). CDR3 residues: CASSIGYGYTF. The CDR3 region has the DNA TGTGCCAGTAGTATTGGTTATGGCTACACCTTC.